Below are 15 T cell receptor beta chains sequenced from a single sample in a study of T cells in Graves' hyperthyroidism and ophthalmopathy. TCR beta CDR3 region amplification was performed from RNA transcripts. An initial round of RT-PCR targeting the TCR CDR3 relied on the HTBI primer set. TCRdb reprocessed the multiplex PCR reads with MiXCR, giving one entry per CDR3 protein. The data show about 690,000 distinct CDR3 sequences, approximately 15% seen once. The sequencing input was blood. Every receptor here comes from a man between 45 and 60 years old with Graves' hyperthyroidism.

This clonotype has only a few counts. J is TRBJ1-2 and V is TRBV7-9; TRBD1 aligns across 8 bases. The CDR3 is 14 amino acids. Germline CDR1 is SEHNR and CDR2 is FQNEAQ (reference sequence). J gave up 8 bases and V 4 bases, and 9 bases lay outside the gene matches. The CDR3 DNA follows: TGTGCCAGCAGCTACGGACAGGGACATATGGGCTACACCTTC. Protein sequence: CASSYGQGHMGYTF.

This clonotype was seen only a few times. The V gene is TRBV19, the J gene TRBJ2-5; 7 bases are a match to TRBD2. J lost 3 bases, V lost 7 bases, and 11 bases had no gene match. Germline assignment: CDR1 LNHDA and CDR2 SQIVND (reference sequence). CDR3 length: 15 amino acids. The CDR3 region has the DNA TGTGCCAGTATGAAGGCTAGCGGATTTAAAGAGACCCAGTACTTC. Encoded protein: CASMKASGFKETQYF.

This clonotype was picked up many times. This chain connects TRBV28 to TRBJ2-3; D gene uncertain. The ends were cut back, 5 bases at V and 2 bases at J, with 8 bases in the middle. Germline values: CDR1 MDHEN, CDR2 SYDVKM. CDR3 length equals 13 residues. CDR3 nucleotide sequence: TGTGCCAGCAGTACCCCTCCCACAGATACGCAGTATTTT. Its translation is CASSTPPTDTQYF.

The sample holds a few counts of this clonotype. This rearrangement joins TRBV4-1 to TRBJ2-5, with D maybe TRBD2 (6 bases). V gave up 1 base and J gave up 3 bases, with 15 bases separating them. The CDR3 consists of 16 residues. Germline CDR1 is MGHRA and CDR2 is YSYEKL. CDR3 DNA sequence: TGCGCCAGCAGCCAAGGGTCGGGAGTGGGTGAAGAGACCCAGTACTTC. It is translated as CASSQGSGVGEETQYF.

The CDR3 is CASSLLGAEAGELFF. Here the CDR3 DNA reads TGTGCCAGCAGCTTATTGGGGGCAGAGGCCGGGGAGCTGTTTTTT. The rearrangement joins TRBV7-8 to TRBJ2-2; D is perhaps TRBD1 (6 bases). The V and J ends lost 2 bases and 6 bases respectively, with 13 bases between them. Germline V gives CDR1 SGHVS, CDR2 FQNEAQ. The CDR3 is 15 residues long. Using reference TRBV7-8 and TRBJ2-2 for the parts outside the CDR3, the full variable domain is GAGVSQSPRYKVAKRGQDVALRCDPISGHVSLFWYQQALGQGPEFLTYFQNEAQLDKSGLPSDRFFAERPEGSVSTLKIQRTQQEDSAVYLCASSLLGAEAGELFFGEGSRLTVL.

This clonotype has at least ten counts. V usage is TRBV24-1 and J usage is TRBJ2-1; 11 positions agree with TRBD2. V was clipped by 0 bases and J by 2 bases; unmatched bases: 8. Germline lookup yields CDR1 KGHDR and CDR2 SFDVKD. The CDR3 runs to 19 residues. CDR3 sequence reads: CATSDLVLAGGTTYNEQFF. CDR3 DNA sequence: TGTGCCACCAGTGATTTGGTCCTAGCGGGAGGTACAACCTACAATGAGCAGTTCTTC.

The chain is built from TRBV4-3 and TRBJ2-7; the D is unclear. Trimming removed 2 bases at V and 3 bases at J, with 14 bases between. The CDR3 runs to 15 residues. Germline V gene data show CDR1 as LGHNA and CDR2 as YSLEER. The CDR3 is CASSQRVLDSYEQYF. DNA of the CDR3: TGCGCCAGCAGCCAAAGGGTCCTGGATAGCTACGAGCAGTACTTC.

This clonotype was recorded at least ten times. The gene calls are TRBV7-9 and TRBJ1-2, with D possibly being TRBD1 (6 bases). The germline V gene has CDR1 SEHNR and CDR2 FQNEAQ (reference sequence). The ends were cut back, 1 base at V and 7 bases at J, with 16 bases in the middle. This CDR3 has 15 residues. The CDR3 is CASSLETGPLGGYTF. In DNA, the CDR3 is TGTGCCAGCAGCTTAGAAACAGGGCCCCTCGGTGGCTACACCTTC.

This clonotype was seen ten or more times. The rearrangement links TRBV5-1 to TRBJ1-2; the D gene is possibly TRBD1 (6 bases). Trimming shortened V by 5 bases and J by 4 bases, and 12 bases separated the two germline ends. The CDR3 sequence is 13 residues long. Germline V gene lookup returns CDR1 SGHRS and CDR2 YFSETQ. This chain's CDR3 is CASREEDSYGYTF. CDR3 coding DNA: TGCGCCAGCAGGGAGGAGGACAGCTATGGCTACACCTTC.

The rearrangement links TRBV10-2 to TRBJ2-5, with D perhaps TRBD2 (5 bases). The CDR3 loop spans 16 amino acids. V was trimmed by 2 bases and J by 4 bases, leaving 17 bases between them. Germline lookup yields CDR1 WSHSY and CDR2 SAAADI. CDR3 in DNA: TGCGCCAGCAGTGAGCATCTAGTCCTTGAGGGAGAGACCCAGTACTTC. Protein sequence: CASSEHLVLEGETQYF.

This clonotype was detected only a few times. The chain couples TRBV11-2 to TRBJ1-1; no reliable D call. The CDR3 length is 14 residues. Trimming removed 3 bases at V and 0 bases at J, with 8 bases between. The germline V gene encodes CDR1 SGHAT and CDR2 FQNNGV. The CDR3 region has the DNA TGTGCCAGCAGCTTCCAGGAACTGAACACTGAAGCTTTCTTT. This sequence encodes CASSFQELNTEAFF. The full variable domain, rest sourced from reference TRBV11-2 and TRBJ1-1, is EAGVAQSPRYKIIEKRQSVAFWCNPISGHATLYWYQQILGQGPKLLIQFQNNGVVDDSQLPKDRFSAERLKGVDSTLKIQPAKLEDSAVYLCASSFQELNTEAFFGQGTRLTVV.

This clonotype was detected ten times or more. This chain uses TRBV7-9 with TRBJ2-1; no clear D. Between the trimmed V and J ends, which lost 6 bases and 2 bases, there was a span of 8 bases. From germline, CDR1 is SEHNR and CDR2 FQNEAQ (reference sequence). The CDR3 covers 13 residues. CDR3 protein: CASRGLPYNEQFF. The DNA of the CDR3 is TGTGCCAGCAGAGGTTTGCCCTACAATGAGCAGTTCTTC.

The chain is built from TRBV27 and TRBJ2-1, with 13 positions matching TRBD2. V dropped 5 bases and J dropped 1; count of bases not matched to a gene: 8. This CDR3 has 18 amino acids. The germline CDR1 and CDR2 sequences are MNHEY and SMNVEV (reference sequence). The CDR3 DNA is TGTGCCAGCAGTCCCCGACTAGCGGGAGGATTGTCCTACAATGAGCAGTTCTTC. Amino acid sequence: CASSPRLAGGLSYNEQFF.

The V call is TRBV27, the J call TRBJ1-5; a weak D match, TRBD1 (5 bases). Germline CDR1 is MNHEY and CDR2 is SMNVEV (reference sequence). This CDR3 is built from 12 residues. Trimming pared 3 bases from V and 8 bases from J, leaving 8 bases between. CDR3 in DNA: TGTGCCAGCAGTTTCCTAGGGGAGCCCCAGCATTTT. This translates into CASSFLGEPQHF.

This clonotype was counted only a few times. The chain recombines TRBV28 with TRBJ2-3, with 7 positions matching TRBD2. Germline V lookup: CDR1 MDHEN, CDR2 SYDVKM. Trimming at V came to 4 bases and at J to 0 bases, leaving 7 bases not matched to a gene. The CDR3 loop spans 16 amino acids. The CDR3 bases are TGTGCCAGCAGTTCGGGGGGAGCGGGCAGCACAGATACGCAGTATTTT. It yields the protein CASSSGGAGSTDTQYF.